Given below is one TCR beta chain in context. Its cognate antigen is unknown. The source of the sample is a study of siplizumab effects on memory and regulatory T cells. CDR1 is MNHEY and CDR2 is SVGAGI in the germline V gene. The V and J ends lost 5 bases and 3 bases, in that order; junction bases with no gene match: 6. The CDR3 contains 14 residues. Whole-study findings and limits: Most alloreactive clones went unmapped to unstimulated subsets; only a minor fraction mapped. Significant reduction of alloreactive sequences traceable to unstimulated CD4+ memory cells was observed with siplizumab. In unstimulated cells, naive T cells appeared more diverse than memory T cells and seemed major alloresponse contributors.

It was 85,000 to 100,000 TCR templates that were assayed per sample. This table comes from immunoSEQ multiplex PCR, and its TCRdb copy is limited to in-frame clones, with some not included. The top ten hold 1.3% of the sample, which has more than 85,000 clones, roughly 92% seen once. The sample comprised CD4+ T cells sorted from blood. The sequence derives from a human donor in good health. The chain combines TRBV6-5 with TRBJ1-2; TRBD1 agrees at 7 bases. The CDR3 sequence: CASSVSGTDYGYTF. CDR3 coding DNA: TGTGCCAGCAGTGTTAGTGGGACAGACTATGGCTACACCTTC.